The clone carrying this TCR beta chain showed up just a few times. Its antigen is not identified. V was pared by 3 bases and J by 7 bases, with 6 bases between. Germline CDR1 and CDR2: MGHRA and YSYEKL. The length of the CDR3 is 11 residues. This specimen comes from a study of T-cell memory formation after mild COVID-19. Across the study: TCR clusters showed largely donor specificity.

Study conclusions and caveats: Mainly in CM and EM were contracting CD4+ clones; CD8+ were in EMRA. CD4+ bias marked clones expanding day 15 to 37, unlike balanced contracting clones.

TCRdb re-derived calls from the 5' RACE reads in MiXCR, one entry per CDR3 protein. This table holds 250,000 to 350,000 distinct CDR3 sequences, roughly an eighth found once. The sequence was obtained from a man between 18 and 29 years old who had mild COVID-19 (a few samples of this study predate the infection). Cell type and time point are not known. Sample: PBMCs or a T cell subset sorted from them (not recorded which). The J gene is TRBJ1-1, the V gene TRBV4-1, with D hard to call. The CDR3 sequence: CASSQGNEAFF. The CDR3 coding sequence is TGCGCCAGCAGCCAGGGGAATGAAGCTTTCTTT.